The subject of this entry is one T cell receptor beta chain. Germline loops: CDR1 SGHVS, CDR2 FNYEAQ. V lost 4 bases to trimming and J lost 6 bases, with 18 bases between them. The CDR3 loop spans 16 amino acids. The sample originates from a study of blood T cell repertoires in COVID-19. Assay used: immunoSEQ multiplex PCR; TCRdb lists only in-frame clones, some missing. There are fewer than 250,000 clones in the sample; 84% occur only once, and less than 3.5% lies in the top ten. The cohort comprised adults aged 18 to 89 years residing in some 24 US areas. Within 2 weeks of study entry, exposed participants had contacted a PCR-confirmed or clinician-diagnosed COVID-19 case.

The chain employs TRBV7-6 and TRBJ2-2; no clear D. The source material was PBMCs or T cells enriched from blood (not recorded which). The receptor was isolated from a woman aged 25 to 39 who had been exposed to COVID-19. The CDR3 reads CASSSHPPKSPGELFF. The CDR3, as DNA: TGTGCCAGCAGCTCCCACCCCCCTAAATCTCCCGGGGAGCTGTTTTTT.